Ten or more counts support the clone carrying this T cell receptor beta chain. Its antigen is as yet unknown. This record belongs to a study of T cells after yellow fever vaccination. Overall study results and limits: Repertoires obtained by FACS sorting could include abundant clonotypes that entered as contaminants from the bulk population. It was a small share of clonotypes that appeared in both CD4 and CD8 compartments.

UMIs were added to TCR cDNA along with a universal primer site when it was made by 5'RACE template switching. From the 5' RACE reads, TCRdb called clonotypes with MiXCR, one entry per CDR3 protein. The sample contains over 250,000 distinct CDR3 sequences, roughly 4% of which appear only once. CDR3 length: 13 residues. Trimming cost V 6 bases and J 4 bases; bases outside gene matches: 8. Looked up from germline, CDR1 is DFQATT and CDR2 is SNEGSKA (reference sequence). The chain has TRBV20-1 and TRBJ2-5; 7 bases are shared with TRBD2. The source was PBMCs, collected 5 days after the yellow fever booster vaccination. The TCR was taken from a man between 18 and 35 years old who received the YFV17D yellow fever vaccine. CDR3 bases: TGCAGTGCCGTTAAGCGGGGTGGAGAGACCCAGTACTTC. Translating it yields CSAVKRGGETQYF.